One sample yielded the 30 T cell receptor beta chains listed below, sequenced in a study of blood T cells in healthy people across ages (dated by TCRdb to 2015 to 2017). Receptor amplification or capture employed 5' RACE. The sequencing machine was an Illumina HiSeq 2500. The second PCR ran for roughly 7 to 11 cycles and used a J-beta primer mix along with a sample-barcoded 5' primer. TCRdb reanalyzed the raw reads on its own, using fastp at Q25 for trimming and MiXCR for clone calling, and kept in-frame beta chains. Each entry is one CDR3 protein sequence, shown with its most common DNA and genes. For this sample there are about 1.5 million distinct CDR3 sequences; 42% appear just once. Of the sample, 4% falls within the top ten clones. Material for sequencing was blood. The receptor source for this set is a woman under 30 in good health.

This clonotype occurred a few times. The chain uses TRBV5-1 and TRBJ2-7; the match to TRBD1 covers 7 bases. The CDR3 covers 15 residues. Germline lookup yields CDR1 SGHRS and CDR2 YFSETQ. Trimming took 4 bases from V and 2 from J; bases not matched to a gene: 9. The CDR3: CASSNPDRLTYEQYF. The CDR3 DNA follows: TGCGCCAGCAGCAACCCGGACAGGCTTACCTACGAGCAGTACTTC.

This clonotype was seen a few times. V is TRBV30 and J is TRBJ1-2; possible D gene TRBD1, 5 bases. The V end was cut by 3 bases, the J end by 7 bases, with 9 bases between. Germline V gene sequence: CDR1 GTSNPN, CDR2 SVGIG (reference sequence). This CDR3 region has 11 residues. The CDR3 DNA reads TGTGCCTGGAGGTCAGGGCTTGGCTACACCTTC. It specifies CAWRSGLGYTF. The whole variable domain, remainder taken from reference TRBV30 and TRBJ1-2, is SQTIHQWPATLVQPVGSPLSLECTVEGTSNPNLYWYRQAAGRGLQLLFYSVGIGQISSEVPQNLSASRPQDRQFILSSKKLLLSDSGFYLCAWRSGLGYTFGSGTRLTVV.

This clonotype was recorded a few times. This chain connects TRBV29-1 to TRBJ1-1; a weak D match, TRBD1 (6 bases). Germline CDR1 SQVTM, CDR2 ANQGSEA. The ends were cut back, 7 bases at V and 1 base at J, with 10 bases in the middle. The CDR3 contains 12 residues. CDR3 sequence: CSGMGQNTEAFF. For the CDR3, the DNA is TGCAGCGGCATGGGACAGAACACTGAAGCTTTCTTT.

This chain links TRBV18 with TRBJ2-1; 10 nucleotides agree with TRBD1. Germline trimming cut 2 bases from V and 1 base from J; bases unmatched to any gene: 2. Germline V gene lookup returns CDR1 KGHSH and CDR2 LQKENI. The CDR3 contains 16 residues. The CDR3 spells CASSPGTGESYNEQFF. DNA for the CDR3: TGTGCCAGCTCACCAGGGACAGGGGAGTCCTACAATGAGCAGTTCTTC.

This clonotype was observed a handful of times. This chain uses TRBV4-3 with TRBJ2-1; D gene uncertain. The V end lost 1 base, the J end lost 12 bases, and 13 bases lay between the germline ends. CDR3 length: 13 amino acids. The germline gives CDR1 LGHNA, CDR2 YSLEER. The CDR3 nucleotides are TGCGCCAGCAGCCAAGCCTACGGGTGGGCGCAGTTCTTC. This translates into CASSQAYGWAQFF.

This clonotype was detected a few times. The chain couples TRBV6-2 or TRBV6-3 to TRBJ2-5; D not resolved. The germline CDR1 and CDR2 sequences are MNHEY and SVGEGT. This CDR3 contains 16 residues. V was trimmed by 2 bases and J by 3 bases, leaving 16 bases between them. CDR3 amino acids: CASSYVGSYGKETQYF. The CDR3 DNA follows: TGTGCCAGCAGTTACGTTGGCAGCTATGGAAAAGAGACCCAGTACTTC.

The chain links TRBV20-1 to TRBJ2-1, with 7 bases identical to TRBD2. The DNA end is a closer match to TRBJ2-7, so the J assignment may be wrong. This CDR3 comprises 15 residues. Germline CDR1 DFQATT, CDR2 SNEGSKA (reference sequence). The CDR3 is CSASGAGSSYNEQYF. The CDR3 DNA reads TGCAGTGCTAGTGGAGCGGGGAGCTCCTACAATGAGCAGTACTTC.

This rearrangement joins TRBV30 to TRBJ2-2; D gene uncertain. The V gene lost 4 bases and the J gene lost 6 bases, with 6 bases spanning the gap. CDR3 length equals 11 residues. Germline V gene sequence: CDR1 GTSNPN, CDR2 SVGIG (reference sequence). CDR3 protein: CAWIRAGELFF. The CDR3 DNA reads TGTGCCTGGATTCGAGCCGGGGAGCTGTTTTTT. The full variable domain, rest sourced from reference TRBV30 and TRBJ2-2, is SQTIHQWPATLVQPVGSPLSLECTVEGTSNPNLYWYRQAAGRGLQLLFYSVGIGQISSEVPQNLSASRPQDRQFILSSKKLLLSDSGFYLCAWIRAGELFFGEGSRLTVL.

The CDR3 region has the DNA TGTGCCAGCAGTTTAGAAGCTAGCGGAGTGATTGAGACCCAGTACTTC. This gives the protein CASSLEASGVIETQYF. The chain has TRBV12-3 or TRBV12-4 and TRBJ2-5; 7 bases line up with TRBD2. V dropped 1 base and J dropped 5; count of bases not matched to a gene: 10. The CDR3 extends over 16 amino acids.

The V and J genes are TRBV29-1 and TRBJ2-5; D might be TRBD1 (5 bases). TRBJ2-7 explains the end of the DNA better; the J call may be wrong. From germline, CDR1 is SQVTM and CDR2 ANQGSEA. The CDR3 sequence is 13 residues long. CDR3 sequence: CSGSGLGFYEQYF. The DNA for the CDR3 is TGCAGCGGTTCAGGGTTGGGCTTCTACGAGCAGTACTTC.

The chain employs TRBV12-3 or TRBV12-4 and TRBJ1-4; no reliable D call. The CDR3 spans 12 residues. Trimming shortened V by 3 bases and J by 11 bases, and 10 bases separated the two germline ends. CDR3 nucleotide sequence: TGTGCCAGCAGTTTTCCGAGAGATAAACTGTTTTTT. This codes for CASSFPRDKLFF.

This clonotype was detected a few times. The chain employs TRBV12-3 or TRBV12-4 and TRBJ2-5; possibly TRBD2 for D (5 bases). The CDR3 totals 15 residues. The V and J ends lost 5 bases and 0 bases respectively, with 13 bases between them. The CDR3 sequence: CASSPFREYQETQYF. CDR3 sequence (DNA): TGTGCCAGCAGTCCTTTTCGGGAATACCAAGAGACCCAGTACTTC.

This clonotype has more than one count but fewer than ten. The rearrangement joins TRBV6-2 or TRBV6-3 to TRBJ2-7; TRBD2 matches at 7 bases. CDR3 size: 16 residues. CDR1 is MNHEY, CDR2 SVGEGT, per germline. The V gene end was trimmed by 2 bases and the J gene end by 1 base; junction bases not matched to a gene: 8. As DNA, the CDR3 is TGTGCCAGCAGTTACCCGATGGATAGCGGGTCCTACGAGCAGTACTTC. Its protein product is CASSYPMDSGSYEQYF.

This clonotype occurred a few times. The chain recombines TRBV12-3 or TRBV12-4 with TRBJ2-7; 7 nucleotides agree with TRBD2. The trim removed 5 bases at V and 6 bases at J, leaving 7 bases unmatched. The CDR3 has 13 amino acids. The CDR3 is CASSLWEGREQYF. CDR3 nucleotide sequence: TGTGCCAGCAGTCTCTGGGAGGGCCGCGAGCAGTACTTC.

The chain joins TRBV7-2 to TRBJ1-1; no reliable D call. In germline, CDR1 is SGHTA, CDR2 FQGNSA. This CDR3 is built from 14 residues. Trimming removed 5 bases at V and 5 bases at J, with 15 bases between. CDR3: CASSPRSGSTEAFF. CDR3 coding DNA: TGTGCCAGCAGCCCCCGTTCGGGTTCTACTGAAGCTTTCTTT.

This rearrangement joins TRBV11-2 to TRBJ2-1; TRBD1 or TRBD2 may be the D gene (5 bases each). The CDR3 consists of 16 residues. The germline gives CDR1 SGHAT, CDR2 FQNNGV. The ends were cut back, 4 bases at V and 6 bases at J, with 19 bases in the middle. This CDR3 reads CASSSLSPGRRNEQFF. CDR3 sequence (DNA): TGTGCCAGCAGCTCCCTGAGTCCGGGACGCCGCAATGAGCAGTTCTTC.

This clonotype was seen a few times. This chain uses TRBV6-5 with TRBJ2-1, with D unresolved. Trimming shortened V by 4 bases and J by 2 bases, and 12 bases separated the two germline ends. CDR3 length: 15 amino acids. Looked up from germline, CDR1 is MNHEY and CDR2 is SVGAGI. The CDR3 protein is CASSFEPRTYNEQFF. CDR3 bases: TGTGCCAGCAGTTTCGAGCCCCGCACCTACAATGAGCAGTTCTTC.

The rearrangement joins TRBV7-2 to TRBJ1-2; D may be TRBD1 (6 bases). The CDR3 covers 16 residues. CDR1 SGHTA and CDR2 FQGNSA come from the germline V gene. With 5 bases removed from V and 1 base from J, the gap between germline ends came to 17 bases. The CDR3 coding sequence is TGTGCCAGCAGCCGGGCCCGGACAGCGCTTAACTATGGCTACACCTTC. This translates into CASSRARTALNYGYTF. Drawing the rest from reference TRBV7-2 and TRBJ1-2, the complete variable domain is GAGVSQSPSNKVTEKGKDVELRCDPISGHTALYWYRQSLGQGLEFLIYFQGNSAPDKSGLPSDRFSAERTGGSVSTLTIQRTQQEDSAVYLCASSRARTALNYGYTFGSGTRLTVV.

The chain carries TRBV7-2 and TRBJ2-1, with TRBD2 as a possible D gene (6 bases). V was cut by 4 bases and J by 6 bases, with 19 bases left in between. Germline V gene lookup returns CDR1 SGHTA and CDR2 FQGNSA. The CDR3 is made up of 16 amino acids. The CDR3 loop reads CASSSGGSGACNEQFF. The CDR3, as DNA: TGTGCCAGCAGCTCGGGTGGTAGCGGAGCCTGCAATGAGCAGTTCTTC.

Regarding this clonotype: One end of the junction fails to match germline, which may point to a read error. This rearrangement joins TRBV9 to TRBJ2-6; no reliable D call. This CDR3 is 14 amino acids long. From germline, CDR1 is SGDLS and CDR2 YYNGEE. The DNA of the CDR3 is TGTACCAGCAGCGTATTAGACGGGGCCAACGTCCTGACTTTC. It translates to CTSSVLDGANVLTF.

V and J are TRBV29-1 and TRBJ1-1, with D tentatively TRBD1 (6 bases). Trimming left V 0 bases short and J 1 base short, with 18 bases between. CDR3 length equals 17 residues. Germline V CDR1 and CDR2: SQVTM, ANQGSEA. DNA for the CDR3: TGCAGCGTTGAAGAAGGGGGATGGGCCAGGGAGAACACTGAAGCTTTCTTT. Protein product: CSVEEGGWARENTEAFF.

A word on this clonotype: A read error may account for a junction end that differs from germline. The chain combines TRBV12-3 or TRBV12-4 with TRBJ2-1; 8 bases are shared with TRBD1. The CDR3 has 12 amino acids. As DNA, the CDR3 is TGTACCAGCAGGCCCGGGACAGGATTGTTGTTCTTC. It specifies CTSRPGTGLLFF.

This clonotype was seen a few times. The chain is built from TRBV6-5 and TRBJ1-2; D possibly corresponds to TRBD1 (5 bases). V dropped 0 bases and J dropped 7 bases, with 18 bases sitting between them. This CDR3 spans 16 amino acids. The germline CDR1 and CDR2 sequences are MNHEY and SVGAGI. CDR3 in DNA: TGTGCCAGCAGTTACTCTAGTCGGGGGGTGAGATCTGGCTACACCTTC. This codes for CASSYSSRGVRSGYTF.

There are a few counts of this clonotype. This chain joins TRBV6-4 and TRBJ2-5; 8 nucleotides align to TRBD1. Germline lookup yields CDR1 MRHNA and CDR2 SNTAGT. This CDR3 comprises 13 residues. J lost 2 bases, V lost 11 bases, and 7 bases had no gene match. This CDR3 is CAPSRTGQETQYF. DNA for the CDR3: TGTGCCCCCAGCAGGACAGGGCAAGAGACCCAGTACTTC.

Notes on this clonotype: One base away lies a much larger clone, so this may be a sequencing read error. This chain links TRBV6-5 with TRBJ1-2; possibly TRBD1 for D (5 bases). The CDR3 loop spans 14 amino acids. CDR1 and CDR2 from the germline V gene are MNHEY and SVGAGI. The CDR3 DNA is TGTGCCAGCAGTGACTCACGGGGCGACTATGGCTACACCTTC. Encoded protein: CASSDSRGDYGYTF.

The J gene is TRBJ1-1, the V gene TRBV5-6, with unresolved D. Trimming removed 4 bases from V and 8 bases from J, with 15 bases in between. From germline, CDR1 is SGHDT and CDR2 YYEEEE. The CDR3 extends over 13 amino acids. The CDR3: CASSPTVLAEAFF. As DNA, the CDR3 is TGTGCCAGCAGCCCGACCGTCTTGGCCGAAGCTTTCTTT.

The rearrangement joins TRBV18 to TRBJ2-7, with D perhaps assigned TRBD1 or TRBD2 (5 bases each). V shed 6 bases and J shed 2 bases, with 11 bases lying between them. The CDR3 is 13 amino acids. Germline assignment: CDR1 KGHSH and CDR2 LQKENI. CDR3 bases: TGTGCCAGCTCCGCCGGGGCAACCTACGAGCAGTACTTC. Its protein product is CASSAGATYEQYF. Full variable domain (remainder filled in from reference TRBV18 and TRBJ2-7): NAGVMQNPRHLVRRRGQEARLRCSPMKGHSHVYWYRQLPEEGLKFMVYLQKENIIDESGMPKERFSAEFPKEGPSILRIQQVVRGDSAAYFCASSAGATYEQYFGPGTRLTVT.

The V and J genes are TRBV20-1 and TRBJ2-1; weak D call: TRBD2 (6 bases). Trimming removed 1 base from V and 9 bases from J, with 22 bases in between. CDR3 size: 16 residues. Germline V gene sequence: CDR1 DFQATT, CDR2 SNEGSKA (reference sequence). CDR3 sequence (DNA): TGCAGTGCTAGAGGGAGGGGATGGGGGGATTCGGGTGAGCAGTTCTTC. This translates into CSARGRGWGDSGEQFF.

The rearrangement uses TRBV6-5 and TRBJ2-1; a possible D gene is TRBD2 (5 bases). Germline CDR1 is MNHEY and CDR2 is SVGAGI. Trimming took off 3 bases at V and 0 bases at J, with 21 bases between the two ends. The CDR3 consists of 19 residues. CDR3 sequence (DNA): TGTGCCAGCAGTTATCTTTCCGGGTTCAGGAGGAGCTCCTACAATGAGCAGTTCTTC. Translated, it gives CASSYLSGFRRSSYNEQFF.

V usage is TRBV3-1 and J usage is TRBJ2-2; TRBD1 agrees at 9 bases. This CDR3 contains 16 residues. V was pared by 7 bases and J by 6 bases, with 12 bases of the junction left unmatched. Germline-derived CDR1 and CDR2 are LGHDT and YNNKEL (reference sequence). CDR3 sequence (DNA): TGTGCCAGCACGCCCTTTTCCGGGACAGGGCCCGGGGAGCTGTTTTTT. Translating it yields CASTPFSGTGPGELFF.